This T cell receptor beta chain was captured by sequencing in a study of blood T cell repertoires in COVID-19. Study as a whole: The samples span acute and convalescent COVID-19 from the United States, Italy and Spain.

In the source study's methods: Amplification of reference gene primers provided the estimated nucleated cell counts. TCRdb's copy holds only in-frame clones and misses some; the assay was immunoSEQ multiplex PCR. V and J calls and clone size come straight from that table; D and trimming were deduced from the DNA. Here the sample spans roughly 320,000 clones, over 75% being singletons. Germline values: CDR1 LGHDT, CDR2 YNNKEL (reference sequence). V was clipped by 3 bases and J by 6 bases; unmatched bases: 16. This CDR3 comprises 18 residues. Which cohort a participant joined came from the clinical history participants gave.

The sequence came from a man younger than 45 who had recovered from COVID-19. V usage is TRBV3-1 (or the pseudogene TRBV3-2) and J usage is TRBJ2-3; 9 bases are shared with TRBD2. Sequenced material: PBMCs or T cells enriched from blood (not recorded which). CDR3 nucleotides: TGTGCCAGCAGCCAGTTTTGGCGGGGGGGCCCTGTCGATGATACGCAGTATTTT. The encoded protein is CASSQFWRGGPVDDTQYF.